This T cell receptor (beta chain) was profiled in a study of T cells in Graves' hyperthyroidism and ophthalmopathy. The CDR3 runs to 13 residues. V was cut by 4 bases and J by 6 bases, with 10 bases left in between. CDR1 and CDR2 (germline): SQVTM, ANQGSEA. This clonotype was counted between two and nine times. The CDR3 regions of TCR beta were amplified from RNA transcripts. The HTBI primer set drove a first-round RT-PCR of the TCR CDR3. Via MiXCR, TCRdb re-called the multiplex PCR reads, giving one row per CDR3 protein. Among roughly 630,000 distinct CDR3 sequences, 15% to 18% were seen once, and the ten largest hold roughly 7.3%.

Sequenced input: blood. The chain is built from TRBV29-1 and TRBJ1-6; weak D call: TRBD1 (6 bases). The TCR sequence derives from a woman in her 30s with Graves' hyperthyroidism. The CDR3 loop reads CSVAADSNSPLHF. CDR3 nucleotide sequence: TGCAGCGTTGCGGCGGACAGTAATTCACCCCTCCACTTT. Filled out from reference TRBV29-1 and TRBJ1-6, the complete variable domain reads SAVISQKPSRDICQRGTSLTIQCQVDSQVTMMFWYRQQPGQSLTLIATANQGSEATYESGFVIDKFPISRPNLTFSTLTVSNMSPEDSSIYLCSVAADSNSPLHFGNGTRLTVT.